One T cell receptor (beta chain) is described in this entry. Its antigen is as yet unknown. These data come from a study of T cell clones after liver transplantation. Study-level results: Circulating graft-donor-reactive CD4 TCRbeta sequences fell significantly post-transplant in 5 of 8 subjects.

The CDR3 extends over 17 amino acids. V lost 8 bases and J lost 1, with 22 bases in between. Germline CDR1 SNHLY, CDR2 FYNNEI. Profiled with immunoSEQ multiplex PCR; TCRdb holds only in-frame clones, not every one. The sample contains tens of thousands of clones, roughly four fifths of which appear only once. The chain carries TRBV2 and TRBJ2-3, with a possible D match to TRBD2 (6 bases). Material: CD4+ T cells from blood, obtained 45 to 46 months after liver transplant. This receptor was obtained from a human patient who received a liver transplant. These T cells may partly come from the graft donor. The DNA of the CDR3 is TGTGCCAGCTCGAGCGGAGGCGGGATTCAGGGCACAGATACGCAGTATTTT. Its translation: CASSSGGGIQGTDTQYF.